Following are 9 T cell receptor beta chains from one sample sequenced in a study of T and B cells in COVID-19 patients. TRB rearrangements were amplified by multiplex PCR with BIOMED2 TRB-A/B primers. TCRdb itself ran the multiplex PCR reads through MiXCR, one entry per CDR3 protein. This table has 20,000 to 25,000 distinct CDR3 sequences, approximately 28% appearing once. Each TRB amplification used roughly 220-550 ng of genomic DNA from blood. The sequencing input was blood. These receptors originate from a human donor who had recovered from COVID-19.

V gene TRBV5-1 combines with J gene TRBJ2-5, with a weak D call TRBD1 (5 bases). The germline CDR1 and CDR2 sequences are SGHRS and YFSETQ. The CDR3 consists of 12 residues. Trimming cost V 4 bases and J 2 bases, with 6 bases left between them. The CDR3 DNA sequence: TGCGCCAGCAGCCGACAGCAAGAGACCCAGTACTTC. It yields the protein CASSRQQETQYF.

This clonotype qualifies as medium-sized (0.01 to 0.1%). This chain connects TRBV19 to TRBJ2-1; TRBD2 might be the D (5 bases). CDR1 LNHDA and CDR2 SQIVND come from the germline V gene (reference sequence). CDR3 length equals 16 residues. Trimming left V 1 base short and J 4 bases short, with 14 bases between. The CDR3 DNA sequence: TGTGCCAGTAGTATAGCACCAGGACTGGAATACAATGAGCAGTTCTTC. This encodes CASSIAPGLEYNEQFF.

By share of the sample, this clonotype is medium-sized (0.01 to 0.1%). This chain links TRBV30 with TRBJ2-7; D is uncertain. Per the germline V gene, CDR1 is GTSNPN and CDR2 is SVGIG (reference sequence). The V end lost 3 bases, the J end lost 3 bases, and 6 bases lay between the germline ends. The CDR3 runs to 11 residues. CDR3 DNA sequence: TGTGCCTGGAGCGCCGACTACGAGCAGTACTTC. It codes for CAWSADYEQYF. Looking up the rest from reference TRBV30 and TRBJ2-7 gives the full variable domain: SQTIHQWPATLVQPVGSPLSLECTVEGTSNPNLYWYRQAAGRGLQLLFYSVGIGQISSEVPQNLSASRPQDRQFILSSKKLLLSDSGFYLCAWSADYEQYFGPGTRLTVT.

Comment on this clonotype: This sequence may be a read error, since a much larger clone differs from it by one base. The gene calls are TRBV12-3 or TRBV12-4 and TRBJ2-1; the match to TRBD2 covers 12 bases. V dropped 6 bases and J dropped 7; count of bases not matched to a gene: 13. The CDR3 sequence is 17 residues long. CDR3 sequence (DNA): TGTGCCAGCAGCCTCGTCGGGGCTAGCGGGAGGGAGAATGAGCAGTTCTTC. It is translated as CASSLVGASGRENEQFF.

At least ten counts were recorded for this clonotype. The chain carries TRBV12-3 or TRBV12-4 and TRBJ2-5, with no clear D. The CDR3 totals 12 residues. Trimming removed 4 bases at V and 5 bases at J, with 8 bases between. The CDR3: CASSSTGETQYF. CDR3 DNA: TGTGCCAGCAGTTCCACCGGGGAGACCCAGTACTTC.

The V gene is TRBV19, the J gene TRBJ1-1; weak D call: TRBD1 (5 bases). This CDR3 is built from 15 residues. V lost 6 bases to trimming and J lost 1 base, with 15 bases between them. The germline gives CDR1 LNHDA, CDR2 SQIVND (reference sequence). For the CDR3, the DNA is TGTGCCAGTAGGAACTCGCCAGGGTGGAACACTGAAGCTTTCTTT. Protein product: CASRNSPGWNTEAFF.

CDR3 sequence: CASTLGAPSGANVLTF. CDR3 nucleotides: TGTGCCAGCACCCTAGGGGCCCCCTCTGGGGCCAACGTCCTGACTTTC. V usage is TRBV12-3 or TRBV12-4 and J usage is TRBJ2-6, with D perhaps matching TRBD1 (5 bases). The CDR3 has 16 residues. V gave up 7 bases and J gave up 0 bases, with 13 bases separating them.

The chain uses TRBV6-5 and TRBJ2-7, with 7 nucleotides matching TRBD1. This CDR3 has 13 amino acids. Germline V lookup: CDR1 MNHEY, CDR2 SVGAGI. V lost 5 bases, J lost 4 bases, and 5 bases stayed unmatched. The CDR3 coding sequence is TGTGCCAGCAGTGAGTCGACAGGGTACGAGCAGTACTTC. As protein: CASSESTGYEQYF.

The chain uses TRBV11-1 and TRBJ2-1, with TRBD1 matching over 11 bases. The CDR3 has 14 residues. Unmatched junction bases numbered 5, after V lost 6 bases and J lost 7 bases. Germline CDR1 SGHAT, CDR2 FQDESV (reference sequence). The CDR3 DNA follows: TGTGCCAGCAGTCCGGGGGACAGGGGGAATGAGCAGTTCTTC. It encodes CASSPGDRGNEQFF.